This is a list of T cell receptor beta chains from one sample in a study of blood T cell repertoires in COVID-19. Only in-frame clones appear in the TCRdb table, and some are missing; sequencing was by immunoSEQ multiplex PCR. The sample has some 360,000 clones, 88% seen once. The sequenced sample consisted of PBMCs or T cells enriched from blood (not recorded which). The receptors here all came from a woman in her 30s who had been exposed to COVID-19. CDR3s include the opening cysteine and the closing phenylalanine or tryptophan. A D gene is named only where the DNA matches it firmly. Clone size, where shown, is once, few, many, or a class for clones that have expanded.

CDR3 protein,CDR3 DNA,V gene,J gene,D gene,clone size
CASTLGGLESSYEQYF,TGTGCCAGCACCCTTGGGGGACTAGAGTCCTCCTACGAGCAGTACTTC,TRBV28,TRBJ2-7,TRBD2,.
CASSYSGGRSYNEQFF,TGTGCCAGCAGTTACTCGGGGGGGAGATCCTACAATGAGCAGTTCTTC,TRBV6-5,TRBJ2-1,TRBD2,once
CASRALSGSYEQYF,TGTGCCAGCAGGGCCCTTAGCGGCTCCTACGAGCAGTACTTC,TRBV25-1,TRBJ2-7,.,.
CASSKGGQGNEQFF,TGTGCCAGCAGCAAGGGGGGACAGGGCAATGAGCAGTTCTTC,TRBV7-9,TRBJ2-1,TRBD1,.
CAISESRNQPQHF,TGTGCCATCAGTGAGTCTCGGAATCAGCCCCAGCATTTT,TRBV10-3,TRBJ1-5,.,.
CASSAGTLTSGYGYTF,TGTGCCAGCAGCGCAGGGACACTCACTTCGGGCTATGGCTACACCTTC,TRBV9,TRBJ1-2,.,.
CASSFSRTGLRNF,TGTGCCAGCAGTTTCTCCCGGACAGGGTTAAGGAATTTT,TRBV28,TRBJ2-3,TRBD1,.
CASSSGTGYWEQYF,TGTGCCAGCAGTTCCGGGACAGGGTACTGGGAGCAGTACTTC,TRBV28,TRBJ2-7,TRBD1,.
CASNPRGTSNQPQHF,TGTGCCAGCAACCCCAGGGGTACGAGCAATCAGCCCCAGCATTTT,TRBV6-2/TRBV6-3,TRBJ1-5,.,once
CASRSGPVGYGYTF,TGTGCCAGCAGGTCAGGGCCGGTCGGCTATGGCTACACCTTC,TRBV27,TRBJ1-2,.,.
CASSVTSGAAPAKNIQYF,TGTGCCAGCAGCGTAACAAGCGGGGCGGCTCCAGCCAAAAACATTCAGTACTTC,TRBV9,TRBJ2-4,TRBD2,.
CASSAPGTVRTGELFF,TGTGCCAGCAGCGCCCCCGGGACAGTCCGCACCGGGGAGCTGTTTTTT,TRBV11-2,TRBJ2-2,TRBD1,.
CASSSNIGRRRTSGANVLTF,TGCGCCAGCAGCAGTAACATCGGACGAAGGAGGACCTCCGGGGCCAACGTCCTGACTTTC,TRBV5-1,TRBJ2-6,.,.
CASSPLQGTNEKLFF,TGTGCCAGCTCACCATTGCAGGGAACTAATGAAAAACTGTTTTTT,TRBV18,TRBJ1-4,.,.
CSVERRTGYGYTF,TGCAGCGTTGAACGCCGGACAGGGTATGGCTACACCTTC,TRBV29-1,TRBJ1-2,TRBD1,.
CASTPRGGSAEQYF,TGTGCCAGCACCCCCCGGGGGGGGTCGGCCGAGCAGTACTTC,TRBV28,TRBJ2-7,TRBD2,.
CASSTSGAVYNEQFF,TGTGCCAGTAGTACTAGCGGAGCGGTGTACAATGAGCAGTTCTTC,TRBV19,TRBJ2-1,TRBD2,.
CASSLRLRQYF,TGTGCCAGCAGCCTCAGACTCCGCCAGTACTTC,TRBV12-3/TRBV12-4,TRBJ2-7,.,.
CAISTTDQPQHF,TGTGCCATCAGTACCACGGATCAGCCCCAGCATTTT,TRBV10-3,TRBJ1-5,.,.
CAISPGTGTDTEAFF,TGTGCCATCAGTCCCGGGACAGGAACGGACACTGAAGCTTTCTTT,TRBV10-3,TRBJ1-1,TRBD1,.
CASSLPRGQGVYNEQFF,TGTGCCAGCAGCTTACCCCGGGGACAGGGTGTTTACAATGAGCAGTTCTTC,TRBV7-3,TRBJ2-1,TRBD1,.
CASRQDIVQPQHF,TGTGCCAGCAGACAGGACATCGTACAGCCCCAGCATTTT,TRBV27,TRBJ1-5,.,.
CASTLLAGGMNEQFF,TGCGCCAGCACCCTACTAGCGGGAGGGATGAATGAGCAGTTCTTC,TRBV5-1,TRBJ2-1,TRBD2,.
CASSPHREGEQYF,TGTGCCAGCTCACCACACAGGGAAGGCGAGCAGTACTTC,TRBV18,TRBJ2-7,.,once
CAREAAQGGDEQFF,TGTGCCAGAGAGGCGGCACAGGGAGGGGATGAGCAGTTCTTC,TRBV7-9,TRBJ2-1,.,.
CASSIAGDNEQFF,TGCGCCAGCAGCATAGCGGGGGACAATGAGCAGTTCTTC,TRBV10-2,TRBJ2-1,TRBD2,.
CASSTRDSPTNTGELFF,TGTGCCAGCAGTACACGGGACAGCCCAACGAACACCGGGGAGCTGTTTTTT,TRBV27,TRBJ2-2,TRBD1,.
CASSQLTGINGYTF,TGTGCCAGCAGCCAGTTGACAGGGATAAATGGCTACACCTTC,TRBV3-1/TRBV3-2,TRBJ1-2,TRBD1,.
CATKAGGTDTQYF,TGTGCCACCAAGGCAGGGGGAACAGATACGCAGTATTTT,TRBV24-1,TRBJ2-3,TRBD1,.
CASSTSVQNTGELFF,TGCGCCAGCAGTACTAGCGTGCAGAACACCGGGGAGCTGTTTTTT,TRBV10-2,TRBJ2-2,TRBD2,.
CASTIQGASWNSPLHF,TGTGCCAGCACCATTCAGGGGGCGTCCTGGAATTCACCCCTCCACTTT,TRBV28,TRBJ1-6,TRBD1,.
CASSPRSGLAEGNEQFF,TGTGCCAGCAGCCCAAGGTCAGGACTAGCGGAGGGGAATGAGCAGTTCTTC,TRBV7-9,TRBJ2-1,TRBD2,.
CASRRETNTGELFF,TGTGCCAGCAGGCGGGAGACAAACACCGGGGAGCTGTTTTTT,TRBV11-3,TRBJ2-2,TRBD2,.
CAWSVSRTAKSNQPQHF,TGTGCCTGGAGTGTTAGCCGGACAGCCAAAAGCAATCAGCCCCAGCATTTT,TRBV30,TRBJ1-5,.,once
CASSFGTGSSYEQYF,TGTGCCAGTAGTTTTGGGACAGGAAGCTCCTACGAGCAGTACTTC,TRBV19,TRBJ2-7,TRBD1,.
CASSRQASNEQFF,TGTGCCAGCAGTCGGCAGGCTTCCAATGAGCAGTTCTTC,TRBV6-2/TRBV6-3,TRBJ2-1,.,once
CASSQGSGRTYEQYF,TGTGCCAGCAGCCAAGGGAGCGGGAGGACCTACGAGCAGTACTTC,TRBV3-1/TRBV3-2,TRBJ2-7,TRBD2,once
CASSTSGRGGEQFF,TGCGCCAGCTCGACTAGCGGGAGAGGCGGTGAGCAGTTCTTC,TRBV10-2,TRBJ2-1,TRBD2,once
CASSRGPGMGYTF,TGTGCCAGCAGTAGGGGGCCTGGGATGGGCTACACCTTC,TRBV27,TRBJ1-2,TRBD1,.
CASTTSGRGGEQYF,TGTGCCAGCACAACTAGCGGGAGAGGGGGCGAGCAGTACTTC,TRBV6-5,TRBJ2-7,TRBD2,.
CASSYGQGAVEKLFF,TGTGCCAGCAGCTATGGACAGGGGGCCGTTGAAAAACTGTTTTTT,TRBV11-2,TRBJ1-4,TRBD1,once
CASSPQDSRAFF,TGTGCCAGCAGCCCGCAGGACTCCCGAGCTTTCTTT,TRBV12-3/TRBV12-4,TRBJ1-1,.,.
CASSEWGSAATKSPLHF,TGTGCCAGCAGTGAATGGGGTTCAGCGGCCACCAAATCACCCCTCCACTTT,TRBV25-1,TRBJ1-6,.,.
CASRQDSSYNSPLHF,TGCGCCAGCCGACAGGATAGCTCCTATAATTCACCCCTCCACTTT,TRBV5-1,TRBJ1-6,.,.
CSGKLAAGSYEQYF,TGCAGCGGAAAACTAGCGGCAGGGTCGTACGAGCAGTACTTC,TRBV29-1,TRBJ2-7,TRBD2,once
CATSDLDGDQETQYF,TGTGCCACCAGTGATTTAGACGGGGATCAAGAGACCCAGTACTTC,TRBV24-1,TRBJ2-5,.,once
CATRQIHNEQFF,TGTGCTACTCGACAGATCCACAATGAGCAGTTCTTC,TRBV10-3,TRBJ2-1,.,.
CASSQEEGGIVSEQYF,TGCGCCAGCAGCCAAGAGGAGGGGGGGATCGTAAGCGAGCAGTACTTC,TRBV4-1,TRBJ2-7,.,.
CASSYQDMSTDTQYF,TGTGCCAGCAGTTACCAAGACATGAGCACAGATACGCAGTATTTT,TRBV6-5,TRBJ2-3,.,once
CASTKGTGDTHYEQYF,TGTGCCTCCACCAAGGGAACAGGGGACACGCACTACGAGCAGTACTTC,TRBV30,TRBJ2-7,TRBD1,once
CASSQGFRKAFF,TGTGCCAGCTCACAGGGGTTCAGGAAAGCTTTCTTT,TRBV19,TRBJ1-1,TRBD1,.
CASSSDEGLYNSPLHF,TGTGCCAGCAGTTCCGATGAGGGCCTTTATAATTCACCCCTCCACTTT,TRBV27,TRBJ1-6,.,.